This T cell receptor beta chain was observed in a study of T cell responses to AZD1222 COVID-19 vaccine. The protocol was immunoSEQ multiplex PCR, while the TCRdb copy is restricted to in-frame clones and leaves out a portion. The data show approximately 76,000 clones, about 91% seen once. From germline, CDR1 is KGHSH and CDR2 LQKENI. V trimming: 3 bases; J trimming: 0 bases; junction bases outside the gene matches: 2. The CDR3 runs 15 residues. V is TRBV18 and J is TRBJ1-1; 9 bases fit TRBD1. The sequenced sample was peripheral blood, obtained on day 0 of AZD1222 vaccination. This TCR derives from an adult in good health. CDR3: CASSPDRGMNTEAFF. As DNA, the CDR3 is TGTGCCAGCTCACCGGACAGGGGTATGAACACTGAAGCTTTCTTT.